Listed here are 9 T cell receptor beta chains from one sample, sequenced in a study of beta chain features in type 1 diabetes. Reverse transcription of all isolated RNA meant that expressed TCRB transcripts were sequenced. Data came from immunoSEQ multiplex PCR; TCRdb stores just in-frame clones and leaves some out. The repertoire has some 150,000 clones, approximately 10% of them found once; the top ten carry approximately 0.69%. Sequencing used central memory CD4+ T cells from blood. These receptors all stem from a woman between 40 and 50 years old in good health.

This chain joins TRBV5-1 and TRBJ1-1; 7 positions match TRBD1. This CDR3 is 14 amino acids long. Germline V gives CDR1 SGHRS, CDR2 YFSETQ. The ends lost 4 bases at V and 0 bases at J; junction bases unmatched: 3. This CDR3 reads CASSEGALNTEAFF. In DNA, the CDR3 is TGCGCCAGCAGCGAGGGGGCTTTGAACACTGAAGCTTTCTTT.

J is TRBJ2-7 and V is TRBV4-1, with 8 nucleotides matching TRBD1. Per the germline V gene, CDR1 is MGHRA and CDR2 is YSYEKL. V was pared by 0 bases and J by 7 bases, with 5 bases of the junction left unmatched. The CDR3 is 14 amino acids. CDR3 amino acids: CASSQDPRQGEQYF. The CDR3 coding sequence is TGCGCCAGCAGCCAAGATCCGAGACAGGGGGAGCAGTACTTC.

This chain connects TRBV2 to TRBJ2-1, with 12 bases fitting TRBD2. V was pared by 0 bases and J by 4 bases, with 4 bases of the junction left unmatched. Looked up from germline, CDR1 is SNHLY and CDR2 is FYNNEI. There are 17 residues in the CDR3. The CDR3 here is CASSEAWTSGEYNEQFF. The CDR3 DNA reads as TGTGCCAGCAGTGAAGCATGGACTAGCGGGGAATACAATGAGCAGTTCTTC.

This clone has more than one count but fewer than ten. The V gene is TRBV11-2, the J gene TRBJ1-5; a weak D match, TRBD1 (5 bases). V was cut by 1 base and J by 5 bases, with 12 bases left in between. Germline CDR1 and CDR2: SGHAT and FQNNGV. There are 15 residues in the CDR3. In nucleotides, the CDR3 is TGTGCCAGCAGCTTAGTCTCAGGGTTCGATCAGCCCCAGCATTTT. It specifies CASSLVSGFDQPQHF.

Ten or more counts support this clone. V usage is TRBV7-2 and J usage is TRBJ2-7, with 9 bases identical to TRBD1. Germline CDR1 and CDR2: SGHTA and FQGNSA. J gave up 3 bases and V 3 bases, and 6 bases lay outside the gene matches. This CDR3 has 15 residues. CDR3 loop: CASSFTPGQGYEQYF. The DNA of the CDR3 is TGTGCCAGCAGCTTTACTCCGGGACAGGGCTACGAGCAGTACTTC. The full variable domain, rest sourced from reference TRBV7-2 and TRBJ2-7, is GAGVSQSPSNKVTEKGKDVELRCDPISGHTALYWYRQSLGQGLEFLIYFQGNSAPDKSGLPSDRFSAERTGGSVSTLTIQRTQQEDSAVYLCASSFTPGQGYEQYFGPGTRLTVT.

This chain connects TRBV11-2 to TRBJ1-4, with no clear D. V was cut by 5 bases and J by 8 bases, with 12 bases left in between. Per the germline V gene, CDR1 is SGHAT and CDR2 is FQNNGV. The CDR3 is made up of 13 amino acids. This chain's CDR3 is CASSPRPREKLFF. The CDR3 DNA follows: TGTGCCAGCAGCCCTCGCCCCCGGGAAAAACTGTTTTTT.

The table lists this clone with many counts. This rearrangement joins TRBV29-1 to TRBJ2-1, with 9 bases matching TRBD1. The CDR3 loop spans 12 amino acids. Germline loops: CDR1 SQVTM, CDR2 ANQGSEA. The CDR3 region is CSHRGPNNEQFF. DNA of the CDR3: TGCAGTCACAGGGGGCCTAACAATGAGCAGTTCTTC.

This clone appeared a few times. The rearrangement uses TRBV5-6 and TRBJ1-1; D gene ambiguous. CDR3 size: 15 residues. Germline V gives CDR1 SGHDT, CDR2 YYEEEE. The ends were cut back, 2 bases at V and 3 bases at J, with 14 bases in the middle. The CDR3 reads CASSFGGRGDTEAFF. CDR3 DNA sequence: TGTGCCAGCAGCTTTGGTGGTCGCGGGGACACTGAAGCTTTCTTT.

V gene TRBV29-1 combines with J gene TRBJ2-3; no definite D call. The CDR3 consists of 15 residues. Trimming removed 3 bases at V and 2 bases at J, with 15 bases between. Per the germline V gene, CDR1 is SQVTM and CDR2 is ANQGSEA. In DNA, the CDR3 is TGCAGCGTTGATGATCGTTCCAGGAACACAGATACGCAGTATTTT. Translating it yields CSVDDRSRNTDTQYF.